This entry lists 17 T cell receptor beta chains sequenced from one sample in a study of shared clonotypes between healthy human individuals. Assay: immunoSEQ multiplex PCR; the TCRdb copy retains only in-frame clones and omits some. The sample lists approximately 700,000 clones; around 73% were seen once. The sequencing sample was made of memory CD4+ T cells sorted from blood. Subset noted: CD45RA-negative fraction. These receptors all come from a woman in her thirties in good health.

The chain links TRBV6-1 to TRBJ2-3; the D gene is possibly TRBD1 (5 bases). Per germline, CDR1 MNHNS and CDR2 SASEGT. Trimming shortened V by 5 bases and J by 5 bases, and 14 bases separated the two germline ends. This CDR3 contains 14 residues. The CDR3 spells CASSLTAPIDTQYF. As DNA, the CDR3 is TGTGCCAGCAGTCTGACAGCTCCGATAGATACGCAGTATTTT.

This clone was seen a handful of times. CDR3 sequence: CASSYGGQAYEQYF. For the CDR3, the DNA is TGTGCCAGCAGTTACGGGGGACAAGCCTACGAGCAGTACTTC. V usage is TRBV6-5 and J usage is TRBJ2-7, with D perhaps TRBD1 (6 bases). Trimming cost V 2 bases and J 2 bases, with 10 bases left between them. Germline V gives CDR1 MNHEY, CDR2 SVGAGI. The CDR3 has 14 residues.

The gene calls are TRBV19 and TRBJ1-3, with D hard to call. The CDR3 is 15 residues long. Germline CDR1 reads LNHDA; CDR2 reads SQIVND (reference sequence). Trimming removed 7 bases at V and 4 bases at J, with 17 bases between. CDR3 sequence: CASTSLGLEGNTIYF. CDR3 DNA: TGTGCCAGTACCTCCTTGGGTTTGGAAGGAAACACCATATATTTT.

The rearrangement links TRBV19 to TRBJ1-1; D gene uncertain. This CDR3 comprises 10 residues. Germline-derived CDR1 and CDR2 are LNHDA and SQIVND (reference sequence). V lost 7 bases to trimming and J lost 8 bases, with 8 bases between them. As DNA, the CDR3 is TGTGCCAGTAAAGGGATGGAAGCTTTCTTT. Translated, it gives CASKGMEAFF.

This clone was observed a few times. This rearrangement joins TRBV28 to TRBJ1-3; 7 bases line up with TRBD1. Germline values: CDR1 MDHEN, CDR2 SYDVKM. The CDR3 is 16 residues long. J lost 2 bases, V lost 5 bases, and 9 bases had no gene match. The CDR3 DNA reads TGTGCCAGCAGTCATGGGACAGCTAGGGCTGGAAACACCATATATTTT. It translates to CASSHGTARAGNTIYF.

This clone showed up just a few times. The chain carries TRBV5-1 and TRBJ1-1; TRBD1 matches 7 bases. Germline V gene data show CDR1 as SGHRS and CDR2 as YFSETQ. The length of the CDR3 is 16 residues. V was pared by 0 bases and J by 4 bases, with 9 bases of the junction left unmatched. DNA for the CDR3: TGCGCCAGCAGCTTGGGACAGGGAGGTTGGCGCACTGAAGCTTTCTTT. Its translation: CASSLGQGGWRTEAFF. Together with reference TRBV5-1 and TRBJ1-1, the CDR3 gives the full variable domain: KAGVTQTPRYLIKTRGQQVTLSCSPISGHRSVSWYQQTPGQGLQFLFEYFSETQRNKGNFPGRFSGRQFSNSRSEMNVSTLELGDSALYLCASSLGQGGWRTEAFFGQGTRLTVV.

This chain connects TRBV6-4 to TRBJ2-2, with unresolved D. V was shortened by 3 bases and J by 1 base, with 6 bases between the two germline ends. The CDR3 covers 14 residues. CDR1 is MRHNA, CDR2 SNTAGT, per germline. CDR3 in DNA: TGTGCCAGCAGTGAAATGGGGAACACCGGGGAGCTGTTTTTT. Amino acids: CASSEMGNTGELFF.

This chain links TRBV5-4 with TRBJ1-1, with no clear D. V gave up 2 bases and J gave up 1 base, with 6 bases separating them. Per germline, CDR1 SGHNT and CDR2 YYREEE (reference sequence). The CDR3 consists of 13 residues. The CDR3 bases are TGTGCCAGCAGCTTTTCACCGAACACTGAAGCTTTCTTT. Protein product: CASSFSPNTEAFF. Based on the CDR3 plus reference TRBV5-4 and TRBJ1-1, the full variable domain is ETGVTQSPTHLIKTRGQQVTLRCSSQSGHNTVSWYQQALGQGPQFIFQYYREEENGRGNFPPRFSGLQFPNYSSELNVNALELDDSALYLCASSFSPNTEAFFGQGTRLTVV.

About this clone itself: The sample has other DNA sequences that encode this CDR3 too. The rearrangement uses TRBV9 and TRBJ2-5; TRBD2 matches at 11 bases. The CDR3 has 16 amino acids. V gave up 2 bases and J gave up 3 bases; unmatched junction bases: 6. Germline values: CDR1 SGDLS, CDR2 YYNGEE. CDR3 coding DNA: TGTGCCAGCAGCGTTGGGGGGACTAGCGGTAAAGAGACCCAGTACTTC. Translated, it gives CASSVGGTSGKETQYF. Using reference TRBV9 and TRBJ2-5 for the parts outside the CDR3, the full variable domain is DSGVTQTPKHLITATGQRVTLRCSPRSGDLSVYWYQQSLDQGLQFLIQYYNGEERAKGNILERFSAQQFPDLHSELNLSSLELGDSALYFCASSVGGTSGKETQYFGPGTRLLVL.

V gene TRBV5-6 combines with J gene TRBJ2-3; 12 bases agree with TRBD2. Germline assignment: CDR1 SGHDT and CDR2 YYEEEE. CDR3 length: 17 residues. Trimming at V came to 2 bases and at J to 2 bases, leaving 6 bases not matched to a gene. The CDR3 here is CASSFLLAGGLTDTQYF. The CDR3, as DNA: TGTGCCAGCAGCTTCCTACTAGCGGGAGGACTCACAGATACGCAGTATTTT.

In this sample, this clone turned up a few times. This sequence joins TRBV25-1 and TRBJ2-1; TRBD2 matches at 12 bases. The CDR3 extends over 15 amino acids. Germline CDR1 MGHDK, CDR2 SYGVNS. V shed 7 bases and J 3 bases; nucleotides not matched to a gene: 4. The CDR3, as DNA: TGTGCCAGCACACGGACTAGCGGGGACTACAATGAGCAGTTCTTC. Translating gives CASTRTSGDYNEQFF.

The table lists this clone with many counts. The chain carries TRBV16 and TRBJ2-7; D is unresolved. Trimming took 0 bases from V and 2 from J, leaving 8 bases between them. The germline gives CDR1 KGHSY, CDR2 FQNENV. The CDR3 length is 14 residues. CDR3 sequence: CASSQSQDAYEQYF. The CDR3 nucleotides are TGTGCCAGCAGCCAATCGCAGGACGCCTACGAGCAGTACTTC.

This chain links TRBV7-2 with TRBJ2-3; no clear D gene. Trimming left V 0 bases short and J 0 bases short, with 10 bases between. CDR1 and CDR2 from the germline V gene are SGHTA and FQGNSA. This CDR3 comprises 16 residues. CDR3 residues: CASSLAVGASTDTQYF. Here the CDR3 DNA reads TGTGCCAGCAGCTTAGCGGTCGGAGCTAGCACAGATACGCAGTATTTT. Filled out from reference TRBV7-2 and TRBJ2-3, the complete variable domain reads GAGVSQSPSNKVTEKGKDVELRCDPISGHTALYWYRQSLGQGLEFLIYFQGNSAPDKSGLPSDRFSAERTGGSVSTLTIQRTQQEDSAVYLCASSLAVGASTDTQYFGPGTRLTVL.

The chain uses TRBV5-1 and TRBJ2-1; a weak D match, TRBD2 (5 bases). The germline gives CDR1 SGHRS, CDR2 YFSETQ. This CDR3 has 14 residues. V was clipped by 3 bases and J by 8 bases, with 15 bases between them. The DNA for the CDR3 is TGCGCCAGCAGCTCCTCCGCTGGGAGCGATGAGCAGTTCTTC. Residues: CASSSSAGSDEQFF.

The chain combines TRBV6-5 with TRBJ1-2; D unresolved. The V and J ends lost 7 bases and 8 bases respectively, with 17 bases between them. This CDR3 is built from 13 residues. Germline assignment: CDR1 MNHEY and CDR2 SVGAGI. CDR3 nucleotides: TGTGCCAGCAACCATGGACCCGGAGGAGGCTACACCTTC. This encodes CASNHGPGGGYTF.

The J gene is TRBJ1-3, the V gene TRBV4-1; no clear D gene. The CDR3 spans 14 residues. Trimming shortened V by 0 bases and J by 8 bases, and 11 bases separated the two germline ends. From germline, CDR1 is MGHRA and CDR2 YSYEKL. In DNA form, the CDR3 reads TGCGCCAGCAGCCAAGATAATTACGGGTACACCATATATTTT. Its translation: CASSQDNYGYTIYF.

This chain connects TRBV7-2 to TRBJ1-4, with TRBD1 matching 7 bases. Per germline, CDR1 SGHTA and CDR2 FQGNSA. The CDR3 length is 14 residues. With 3 bases clipped from V and 5 bases from J, the junction kept 3 bases outside the gene matches. In DNA form, the CDR3 reads TGTGCCAGCAGCTTGGGACAGAAGAATGAAAAACTGTTTTTT. The encoded protein is CASSLGQKNEKLFF. Full variable domain (missing parts from reference TRBV7-2 and TRBJ1-4): GAGVSQSPSNKVTEKGKDVELRCDPISGHTALYWYRQSLGQGLEFLIYFQGNSAPDKSGLPSDRFSAERTGGSVSTLTIQRTQQEDSAVYLCASSLGQKNEKLFFGSGTQLSVL.